This T cell receptor beta chain was captured in a study of technical replicates of blood from a handful of donors. This CDR3 is 13 amino acids long. CDR1 is MNHEY and CDR2 is SMNVEV in the germline V gene (reference sequence). Trimming stripped 2 bases from V and 2 bases from J, with 7 bases between. Assay: immunoSEQ multiplex PCR; the TCRdb copy retains only in-frame clones and omits some. The sample carries about 75,000 clones, approximately 90% recorded once. This chain connects TRBV27 to TRBJ2-7; perhaps TRBD1 as D (6 bases). The sequenced material came from T cells isolated from PBMCs. The clonotype was recovered from a human donor in good health. In DNA, the CDR3 is TGTGCCAGCAGTTTAGGGACAACCTACGAGCAGTACTTC. This codes for CASSLGTTYEQYF.